The present T cell receptor beta chain was sequenced within a study of blood T cell repertoires in COVID-19. Whole-study context: Samples of COVID-19 (acute and convalescent) were obtained from the United States, Italy and Spain.

In germline, CDR1 is SGHAT, CDR2 FQNNGV. The ends were cut back, 2 bases at V and 6 bases at J, with 10 bases in the middle. The CDR3 sequence is 13 residues long. Original processing methods: The authors estimated nucleated cell counts from reference gene primer amplification. Profiling relied on immunoSEQ multiplex PCR, and the TCRdb table lists in-frame clones only, not all of them. V and J calls and clone size are given by that table; D and trimming were obtained from the DNA. The sample carries roughly 200,000 clones, roughly 84% recorded once. The V and J genes are TRBV11-2 and TRBJ1-1; D gene ambiguous. The material sequenced was peripheral blood. The TCR was taken from a woman older than 75 with acute or convalescent COVID-19. CDR3 coding DNA: TGTGCCAGCAGCTTAAGGAGCAGCTCTGAAGCTTTCTTT. Protein: CASSLRSSSEAFF.